The subject of this entry is one T cell receptor beta chain. This sample stems from a study of blood T cell repertoires in COVID-19. TCRdb's copy holds only in-frame clones and misses some; the assay was immunoSEQ multiplex PCR. The table records tens of thousands of clones, more than 65% of them present only once. The V gene's germline CDR1 is GTSNPN and CDR2 SVGIG (reference sequence). The ends were cut back, 8 bases at V and 6 bases at J, with 16 bases in the middle. This CDR3 region has 12 residues. The TCR sequence derives from a man aged 60 to 75 with acute or convalescent COVID-19. J is TRBJ1-1 and V is TRBV30; D perhaps matches TRBD1 (6 bases). Sequencing was performed on peripheral blood. CDR3 sequence reads: CAGPRGRAEAFF. CDR3 DNA sequence: TGTGCCGGGCCCAGGGGCCGCGCTGAAGCTTTCTTT.